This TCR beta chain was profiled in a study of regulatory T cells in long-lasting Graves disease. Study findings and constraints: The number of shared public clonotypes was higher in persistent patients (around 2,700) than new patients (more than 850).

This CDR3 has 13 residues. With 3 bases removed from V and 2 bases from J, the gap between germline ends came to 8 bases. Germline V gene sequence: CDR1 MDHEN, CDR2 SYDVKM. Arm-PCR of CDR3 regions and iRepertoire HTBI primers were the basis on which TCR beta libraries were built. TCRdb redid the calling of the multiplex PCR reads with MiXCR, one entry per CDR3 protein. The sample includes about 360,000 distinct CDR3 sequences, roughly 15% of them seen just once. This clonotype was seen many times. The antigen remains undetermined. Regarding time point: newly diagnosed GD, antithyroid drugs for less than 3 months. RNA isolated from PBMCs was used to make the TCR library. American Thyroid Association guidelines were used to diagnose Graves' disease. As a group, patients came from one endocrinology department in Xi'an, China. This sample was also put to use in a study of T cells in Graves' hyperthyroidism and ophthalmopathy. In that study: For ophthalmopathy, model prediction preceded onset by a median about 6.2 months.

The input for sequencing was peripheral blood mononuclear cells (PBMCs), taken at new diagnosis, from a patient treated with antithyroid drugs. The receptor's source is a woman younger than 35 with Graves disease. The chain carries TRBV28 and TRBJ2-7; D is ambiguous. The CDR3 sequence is CASSFVITYEQYF. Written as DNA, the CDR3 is TGTGCCAGCAGTTTTGTCATAACCTACGAGCAGTACTTC.